Detailed here is one TCR beta chain. These data are taken from a study of blood T cell repertoires in COVID-19. Study summary: Collection of acute and convalescent COVID-19 samples took place in the United States, Italy and Spain.

Germline V lookup: CDR1 KGHDR, CDR2 SFDVKD. The CDR3 consists of 14 residues. The junction had 2 bases not matched to a gene; V was cut back by 0 bases and J by 8 bases. Libraries were prepared by immunoSEQ multiplex PCR; TCRdb keeps only in-frame clonotypes and omits some of them. The data show over 250,000 clones, 65% to 90% seen once. This clonotype was sampled from a human donor in a cohort sampled during active COVID-19. Specimen: peripheral blood. J is TRBJ2-1 and V is TRBV24-1, with 8 positions matching TRBD2. In DNA, the CDR3 is TGTGCCACCAGTGATTTGCTAGCGGGCGATGAGCAGTTCTTC. Translating it yields CATSDLLAGDEQFF.